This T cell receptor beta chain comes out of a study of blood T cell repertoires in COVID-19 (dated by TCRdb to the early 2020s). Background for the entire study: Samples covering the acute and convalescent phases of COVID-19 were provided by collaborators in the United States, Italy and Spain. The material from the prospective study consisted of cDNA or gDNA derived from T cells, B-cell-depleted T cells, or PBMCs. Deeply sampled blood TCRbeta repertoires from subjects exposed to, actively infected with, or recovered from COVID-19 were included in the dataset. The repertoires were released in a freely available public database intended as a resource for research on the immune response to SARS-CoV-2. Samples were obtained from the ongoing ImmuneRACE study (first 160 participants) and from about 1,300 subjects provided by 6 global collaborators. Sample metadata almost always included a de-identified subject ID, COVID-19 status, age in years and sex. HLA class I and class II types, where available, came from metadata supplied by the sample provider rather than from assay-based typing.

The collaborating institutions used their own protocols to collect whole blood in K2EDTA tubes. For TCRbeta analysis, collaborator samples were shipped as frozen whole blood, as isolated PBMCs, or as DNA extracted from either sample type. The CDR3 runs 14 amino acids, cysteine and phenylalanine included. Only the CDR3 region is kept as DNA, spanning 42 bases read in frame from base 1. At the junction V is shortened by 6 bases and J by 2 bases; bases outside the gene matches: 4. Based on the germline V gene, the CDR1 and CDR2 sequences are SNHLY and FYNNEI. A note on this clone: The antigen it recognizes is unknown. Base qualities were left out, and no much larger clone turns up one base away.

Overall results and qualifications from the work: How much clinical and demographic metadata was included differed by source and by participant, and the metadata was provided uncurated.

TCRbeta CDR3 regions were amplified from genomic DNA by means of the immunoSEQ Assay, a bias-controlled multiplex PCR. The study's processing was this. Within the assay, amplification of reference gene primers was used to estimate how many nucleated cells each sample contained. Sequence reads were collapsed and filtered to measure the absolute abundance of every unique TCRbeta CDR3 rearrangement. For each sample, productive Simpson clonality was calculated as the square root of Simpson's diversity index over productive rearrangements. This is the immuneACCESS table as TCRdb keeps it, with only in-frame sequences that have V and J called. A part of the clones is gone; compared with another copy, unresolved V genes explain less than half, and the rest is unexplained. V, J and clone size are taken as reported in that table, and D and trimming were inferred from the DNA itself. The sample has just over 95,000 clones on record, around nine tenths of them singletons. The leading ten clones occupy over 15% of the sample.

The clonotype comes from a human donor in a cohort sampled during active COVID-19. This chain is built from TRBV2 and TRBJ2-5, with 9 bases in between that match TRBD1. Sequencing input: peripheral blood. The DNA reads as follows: TGTGCCAGCAGCTGGACAGGGGAACAAGAGACCCAGTACTTC. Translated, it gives CASSWTGEQETQYF.